This T cell receptor beta chain stems from a study of OX40 agonist ivuxolimab in advanced cancers. As for the study in general: Dose-escalation patients were diagnosed with hepatocellular carcinoma, melanoma, renal cell cancer or head and neck cancer.

Clones were read by immunoSEQ multiplex PCR, and TCRdb kept only the in-frame ones, dropping some. The sample holds over 80,000 clones, 84% seen once. Individuals having autoimmune disease history or systemic immunosuppression were not enrolled. Baseline, cycle 4 day 1, and cycle 7 day 1 were the blood sampling points. V dropped 0 bases and J dropped 3 bases, with 6 bases sitting between them. The V gene's germline CDR1 is GTSNPN and CDR2 SVGIG (reference sequence). This CDR3 has 12 amino acids. As for this clone: Its antigen remains unknown. Different DNA sequences within this sample yield the same CDR3.

Study-level findings and limits: Patients with a partial response at 0.1-3.0 mg/kg had among the lowest clonal expansion.

The chain carries TRBV30 and TRBJ2-7; D gene uncertain. Source: CD4+ or CD8+ T cells sorted from blood, taken in a trial of the OX40 agonist ivuxolimab. This TCR was recovered from an adult with an advanced solid tumor such as melanoma, head and neck, liver or kidney cancer. The CDR3 protein is CAWSVQGYEQYF. As DNA, the CDR3 is TGTGCCTGGAGTGTCCAAGGCTACGAGCAGTACTTC.